Listed here is a single TCR beta chain. Its antigen is as yet unknown. Amplification used 60 Vbeta primers and 13 Jbeta primers. In the original processing: The count from a later analysis was some 81 million unique TCR beta chains, some 10 million of them shared. The method was immunoSEQ multiplex PCR; TCRdb's version includes in-frame clones alone and lacks a portion of them. V and J calls and clone size are those listed in that table; D and trimming were worked out from the DNA. The table has roughly 160,000 clones, roughly 80% seen once. This CDR3 spans 18 amino acids. Trimming took 3 bases from V and 0 from J; bases not matched to a gene: 9. Germline V lookup: CDR1 SGHRS, CDR2 YFSETQ. The data originate from a study of cytomegalovirus exposure and HLA in healthy donors. General study results and limits: Later analysis identified a missense DCLRE1C variant that was linked to TCR beta V- and J-gene trimming.

The receptor was isolated from a man aged 40-55 years in good health and CMV-seronegative. The specimen was PBMCs. This chain joins TRBV5-1 and TRBJ2-2; 9 bases line up with TRBD1. The CDR3 is CASSWRDRDGSNTGELFF. Here the CDR3 DNA reads TGCGCCAGCAGCTGGAGGGACAGGGACGGATCGAACACCGGGGAGCTGTTTTTT.